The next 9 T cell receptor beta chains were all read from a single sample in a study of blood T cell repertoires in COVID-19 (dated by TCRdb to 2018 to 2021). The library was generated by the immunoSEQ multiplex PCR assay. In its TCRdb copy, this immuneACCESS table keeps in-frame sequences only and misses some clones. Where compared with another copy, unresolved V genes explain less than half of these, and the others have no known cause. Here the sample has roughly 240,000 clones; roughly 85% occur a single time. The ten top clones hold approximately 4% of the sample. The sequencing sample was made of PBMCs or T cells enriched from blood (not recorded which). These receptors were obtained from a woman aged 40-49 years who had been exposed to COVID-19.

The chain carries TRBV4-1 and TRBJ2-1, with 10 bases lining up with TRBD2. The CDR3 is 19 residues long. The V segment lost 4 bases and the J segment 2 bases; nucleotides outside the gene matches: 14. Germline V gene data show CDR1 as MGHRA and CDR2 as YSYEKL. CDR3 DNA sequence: TGCGCCAGCAGCCTCCGGACTAGCGGAGCGGGGGGGGCCTACAATGAGCAGTTCTTC. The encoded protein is CASSLRTSGAGGAYNEQFF.

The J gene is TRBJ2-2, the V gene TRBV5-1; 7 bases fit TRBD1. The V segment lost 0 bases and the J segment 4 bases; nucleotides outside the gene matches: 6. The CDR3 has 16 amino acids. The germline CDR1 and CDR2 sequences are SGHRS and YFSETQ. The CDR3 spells CASSLDPGTATGELFF. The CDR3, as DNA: TGCGCCAGCAGCTTGGATCCGGGGACAGCCACCGGGGAGCTGTTTTTT.

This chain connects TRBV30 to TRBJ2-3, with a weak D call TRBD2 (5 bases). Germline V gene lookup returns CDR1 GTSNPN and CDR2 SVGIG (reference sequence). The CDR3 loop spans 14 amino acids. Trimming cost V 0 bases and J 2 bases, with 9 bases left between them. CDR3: CAWSVNGVTDTQYF. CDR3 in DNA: TGTGCCTGGAGTGTAAACGGGGTCACAGATACGCAGTATTTT.

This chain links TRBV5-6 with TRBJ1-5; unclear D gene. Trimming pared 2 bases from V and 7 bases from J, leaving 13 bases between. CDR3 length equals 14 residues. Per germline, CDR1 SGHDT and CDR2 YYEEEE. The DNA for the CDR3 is TGTGCCAGCAGCTTCCTGTCAGGCGACCAGCCCCAGCATTTT. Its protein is CASSFLSGDQPQHF. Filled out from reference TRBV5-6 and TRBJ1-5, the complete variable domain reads DAGVTQSPTHLIKTRGQQVTLRCSPKSGHDTVSWYQQALGQGPQFIFQYYEEEERQRGNFPDRFSGHQFPNYSSELNVNALLLGDSALYLCASSFLSGDQPQHFGDGTRLSIL.

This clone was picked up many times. CDR3 sequence reads: CASSQDRSNQPQHF. CDR3 nucleotides: TGCGCCAGCAGCCAAGACAGGAGCAATCAGCCCCAGCATTTT. The rearrangement links TRBV4-1 to TRBJ1-5, with unresolved D. Trimming shortened V by 0 bases and J by 1 base, and 4 bases separated the two germline ends. Germline V gene lookup returns CDR1 MGHRA and CDR2 YSYEKL. The CDR3 contains 14 residues.

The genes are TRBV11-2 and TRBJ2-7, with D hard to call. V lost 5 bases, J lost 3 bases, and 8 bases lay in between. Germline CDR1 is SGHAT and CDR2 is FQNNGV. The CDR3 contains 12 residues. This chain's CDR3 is CASSPGGYEQYF. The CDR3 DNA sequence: TGTGCCAGCAGCCCGGGTGGCTACGAGCAGTACTTC.

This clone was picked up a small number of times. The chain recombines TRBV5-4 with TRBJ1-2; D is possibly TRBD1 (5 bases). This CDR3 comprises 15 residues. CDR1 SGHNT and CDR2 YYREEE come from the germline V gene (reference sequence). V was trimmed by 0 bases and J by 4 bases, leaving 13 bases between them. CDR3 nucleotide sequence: TGTGCCAGCAGCTTGGGCACAGGTCAGCTCTATGGCTACACCTTC. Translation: CASSLGTGQLYGYTF.

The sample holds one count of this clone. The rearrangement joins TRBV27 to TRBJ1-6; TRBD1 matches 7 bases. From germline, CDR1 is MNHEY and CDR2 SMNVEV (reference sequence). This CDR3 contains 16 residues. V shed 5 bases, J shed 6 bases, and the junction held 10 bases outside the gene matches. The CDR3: CASSPRAGGFNSPLHF. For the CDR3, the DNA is TGTGCCAGCAGTCCCCGGGCAGGGGGGTTTAATTCACCCCTCCACTTT.

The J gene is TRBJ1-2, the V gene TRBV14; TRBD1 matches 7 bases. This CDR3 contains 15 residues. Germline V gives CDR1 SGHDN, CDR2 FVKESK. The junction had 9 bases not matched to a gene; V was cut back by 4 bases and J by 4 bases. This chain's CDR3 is CASSPRGGRFYGYTF. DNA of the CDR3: TGTGCCAGCAGCCCCAGAGGGGGCAGATTCTATGGCTACACCTTC.